These 32 T cell receptor beta chains came from one sample sequenced in a study of CD8 T cells in ankylosing spondylitis (dated by TCRdb to 2016 to 2017). The library relied on 5' RACE. TCRdb names Illumina HiSeq 2500 as the instrument used. TCRdb applied fastp at Q25 and MiXCR to the public reads, then kept only in-frame beta chains. Duplicate CDR3 protein sequences are folded into a single record with the most common DNA and genes. The sample has about 100,000 distinct CDR3 sequences on record, roughly 8.3% of them singletons. Around 10% of the sample rests with the top ten. Sequenced: blood, either unsorted or a sorted T cell fraction (not recorded which). The receptors come from a male donor with ankylosing spondylitis or in good health (not recorded which).

This clonotype was detected ten times or more. The chain couples TRBV20-1 to TRBJ2-5, with D perhaps TRBD2 (6 bases). This CDR3 has 16 residues. Per germline, CDR1 DFQATT and CDR2 SNEGSKA (reference sequence). The V end was cut by 0 bases, the J end by 2 bases, with 16 bases between. CDR3 region: CSAREVRSGPQETQYF. As DNA, the CDR3 is TGCAGTGCTAGAGAAGTGCGCAGCGGGCCACAAGAGACCCAGTACTTC.

This clonotype was observed at least ten times. The chain links TRBV7-9 to TRBJ2-1; TRBD1 is a possible D gene (6 bases). V lost 5 bases, J lost 6 bases, and 17 bases lay in between. The length of the CDR3 is 15 residues. Germline V gene sequence: CDR1 SEHNR, CDR2 FQNEAQ (reference sequence). DNA of the CDR3: TGTGCCAGCAGCAATACAGGGTCGGGGATCAATGAGCAGTTCTTC. Its translation is CASSNTGSGINEQFF.

This clonotype appeared many times. The CDR3 sequence is CASRLRGTGAYEQYF. The CDR3 bases are TGTGCCAGCAGGCTCCGAGGGACAGGGGCTTACGAGCAGTACTTC. The chain is built from TRBV12-3 or TRBV12-4 and TRBJ2-7; TRBD1 matches 10 bases. The CDR3 loop spans 15 amino acids. Germline trimming cut 6 bases from V and 4 bases from J; bases unmatched to any gene: 9.

This clonotype came up many times. The chain couples TRBV4-3 to TRBJ2-7; D unclear. V lost 0 bases, J lost 2 bases, and 14 bases lay in between. The CDR3 runs to 16 residues. Germline values: CDR1 LGHNA, CDR2 YSLEER. CDR3 in amino acids: CASSQEIALPTYEQYF. CDR3 nucleotides: TGCGCCAGCAGCCAAGAAATAGCACTTCCAACCTACGAGCAGTACTTC.

This clonotype was counted ten times or more. J is TRBJ1-2 and V is TRBV7-2, with D unresolved. The CDR3 consists of 15 residues. Germline V gives CDR1 SGHTA, CDR2 FQGNSA. V lost 5 bases and J 4 bases, leaving 17 bases between the germline ends. CDR3 sequence reads: CASSPPRIASYGYTF. The DNA of the CDR3 is TGTGCCAGCAGCCCTCCCCGAATAGCTAGCTATGGCTACACCTTC.

This clonotype was picked up a small number of times. This chain joins TRBV12-3 or TRBV12-4 and TRBJ1-2; D is possibly TRBD1 (5 bases). V lost 5 bases to trimming and J lost 4 bases, with 11 bases between them. The CDR3 loop spans 13 amino acids. The CDR3 is CASSAGGRYGYTF. In DNA form, the CDR3 reads TGTGCCAGCAGTGCCGGGGGTCGCTATGGCTACACCTTC.

This clonotype was counted at least ten times. The rearrangement uses TRBV7-2 and TRBJ2-3; 9 bases agree with TRBD1. V was clipped by 8 bases and J by 9 bases; unmatched bases: 12. Germline CDR1 reads SGHTA; CDR2 reads FQGNSA. The CDR3 consists of 14 residues. CDR3 DNA sequence: TGTGCCAGCCGGGACAGGGTCCATTCAGGGACGCAGTATTTT. This sequence encodes CASRDRVHSGTQYF.

Ten or more counts support this clonotype. This sequence joins TRBV4-1 and TRBJ1-1, with D possibly being TRBD1 (5 bases). The ends were cut back, 4 bases at V and 8 bases at J, with 23 bases in the middle. The CDR3 is 16 amino acids. Germline assignment: CDR1 MGHRA and CDR2 YSYEKL. This CDR3 reads CASSPIGRDRNPEAFF. The CDR3 DNA follows: TGCGCCAGCAGCCCTATTGGACGGGACCGGAATCCCGAAGCTTTCTTT.

This clonotype was seen ten or more times. The chain employs TRBV6-2 or TRBV6-3 and TRBJ1-1; no reliable D call. The CDR3 has 16 residues. Germline lookup yields CDR1 MNHEY and CDR2 SVGEGT. V was pared by 6 bases and J by 0 bases, with 17 bases between. CDR3 sequence (DNA): TGTGCCAGCAGCCTCTTCCAAGGGTGGATGAACACTGAAGCTTTCTTT. Its translation is CASSLFQGWMNTEAFF.

This clonotype was picked up many times. The rearrangement joins TRBV7-9 to TRBJ2-1; D is ambiguous. The CDR3 is 12 residues long. Germline CDR1 is SEHNR and CDR2 is FQNEAQ (reference sequence). V dropped 2 bases and J dropped 7 bases, with 6 bases sitting between them. As DNA, the CDR3 is TGTGCCAGCAGCTTAACCCCAAATGAGCAGTTCTTC. This translates into CASSLTPNEQFF.

This clonotype was recorded a few times. J is TRBJ2-7 and V is TRBV7-9; 7 positions agree with TRBD1. Germline V gene lookup returns CDR1 SEHNR and CDR2 FQNEAQ (reference sequence). The CDR3 length is 15 residues. J gave up 5 bases and V 5 bases, and 12 bases lay outside the gene matches. For the CDR3, the DNA is TGTGCCAGCAGCCGTATGACAGGGAGTTCCAACGAGCAGTACTTC. Its protein product is CASSRMTGSSNEQYF. The full variable domain, in which reference TRBV7-9 and TRBJ2-7 provide the parts outside the CDR3, is DTGVSQNPRHKITKRGQNVTFRCDPISEHNRLYWYRQTLGQGPEFLTYFQNEAQLEKSRLLSDRFSAERPKGSFSTLEIQRTEQGDSAMYLCASSRMTGSSNEQYFGPGTRLTVT.

The sample holds many counts of this clonotype. This rearrangement joins TRBV20-1 to TRBJ1-4, with D unclear. V gave up 6 bases and J gave up 15 bases, with 17 bases separating them. Germline V gene sequence: CDR1 DFQATT, CDR2 SNEGSKA (reference sequence). The CDR3 totals 11 residues. CDR3 bases: TGCAGTGCCCCGGTCGGGTCGAGGGTGTTTTTT. The encoded protein is CSAPVGSRVFF.

This clonotype was observed many times. This chain connects TRBV6-2 or TRBV6-3 to TRBJ2-2; TRBD2 matches 8 bases. With V trimmed by 11 bases and J by 3 bases, 11 bases remained unmatched. Germline CDR1 MNHEY, CDR2 SVGEGT. The length of the CDR3 is 15 residues. The CDR3 spells CACHRREGYTGELFF. CDR3 nucleotide sequence: TGTGCCTGCCACCGTCGGGAGGGGTACACCGGGGAGCTGTTTTTT.

This clonotype was detected ten times or more. The rearrangement joins TRBV11-2 to TRBJ2-2, with 7 bases matching TRBD2. Germline assignment: CDR1 SGHAT and CDR2 FQNNGV. The CDR3 is made up of 17 amino acids. The J segment lost 0 bases and the V segment lost 1 base, leaving 5 bases of the junction unmatched. CDR3 nucleotides: TGTGCCAGCAGCTTAGTGAGCGGGAATGCGAACACCGGGGAGCTGTTTTTT. Encoded protein: CASSLVSGNANTGELFF.

This clonotype was counted a single time. It may be a read error: a sequence one base away is much more abundant. The chain employs TRBV19 and TRBJ2-2; 8 bases map to TRBD1. The CDR3 covers 15 residues. V was pared by 6 bases and J by 4 bases, with 7 bases of the junction left unmatched. Germline V gene lookup returns CDR1 LNHDA and CDR2 SQIVND (reference sequence). The CDR3 bases are TGTGCCAGTAGCGGACAGGGTGGGGCCACCGGGGAGCTGTTTTTT. It encodes CASSGQGGATGELFF.

Many counts were recorded for this clonotype. V and J are TRBV29-1 and TRBJ2-1; 7 nucleotides line up with TRBD1. CDR1 is SQVTM and CDR2 is ANQGSEA in the germline V gene. The CDR3 covers 12 residues. The junction had 10 bases not matched to a gene; V was cut back by 7 bases and J by 10 bases. This chain's CDR3 is CSAGETGEEQFF. The CDR3 bases are TGCAGCGCCGGGGAAACAGGGGAGGAGCAGTTCTTC.

CDR3 nucleotides: TGTGCCAGCAGCTTGAGACTCAGGGCGGGCTACACCTTC. This sequence encodes CASSLRLRAGYTF. The V and J genes are TRBV7-6 and TRBJ1-2; tentative D call: TRBD1 (5 bases). The germline CDR1 and CDR2 sequences are SGHVS and FNYEAQ. Trimming pared 3 bases from V and 8 bases from J, leaving 13 bases between. This CDR3 region has 13 residues.

The table lists this clonotype with many counts. The V and J genes are TRBV7-8 and TRBJ1-5, with TRBD1 matching over 7 bases. Trimming at V came to 5 bases and at J to 0 bases, leaving 10 bases not matched to a gene. CDR1 is SGHVS and CDR2 is FQNEAQ in the germline V gene. CDR3 size: 17 residues. CDR3 in amino acids: CASSLGQDGYSNQPQHF. The CDR3 coding sequence is TGTGCCAGCAGCCTCGGACAGGATGGGTATAGCAATCAGCCCCAGCATTTT.

V is TRBV5-4 and J is TRBJ2-3; 8 bases map to TRBD2. This CDR3 is 18 amino acids long. CDR1 and CDR2 from the germline V gene are SGHNT and YYREEE (reference sequence). Unmatched junction bases numbered 17, after V lost 4 bases and J lost 4 bases. Written as DNA, the CDR3 is TGTGCCAGCAGCCCTTCTCCCGGGAGGGAGGGAGGTTCAGATACGCAGTATTTT. It encodes CASSPSPGREGGSDTQYF. The full variable domain, rest sourced from reference TRBV5-4 and TRBJ2-3, is ETGVTQSPTHLIKTRGQQVTLRCSSQSGHNTVSWYQQALGQGPQFIFQYYREEENGRGNFPPRFSGLQFPNYSSELNVNALELDDSALYLCASSPSPGREGGSDTQYFGPGTRLTVL.

This clonotype has ten or more counts. This chain joins TRBV5-1 and TRBJ2-3, with D perhaps assigned TRBD1 or TRBD2 (5 bases each). The V end lost 4 bases, the J end lost 0 bases, and 21 bases lay between the germline ends. This CDR3 is built from 18 residues. Germline V gene lookup returns CDR1 SGHRS and CDR2 YFSETQ. CDR3 sequence: CASSTLRERRASTDTQYF. In DNA, the CDR3 is TGCGCCAGCAGCACCCTCAGGGAACGGCGGGCTAGCACAGATACGCAGTATTTT.

The sample holds many counts of this clonotype. The V call is TRBV20-1, the J call TRBJ2-7, with D perhaps matching TRBD1 or TRBD2 (5 bases each). This CDR3 region has 14 residues. Germline assignment: CDR1 DFQATT and CDR2 SNEGSKA (reference sequence). V was clipped by 3 bases and J by 3 bases, with 15 bases between them. The DNA of the CDR3 is TGCAGTGCTAGTTTGGGGGTAGTTGGCTACGAGCAGTACTTC. It codes for CSASLGVVGYEQYF.

This clonotype has ten or more counts. J is TRBJ2-1 and V is TRBV5-1; weak D call: TRBD2 (6 bases). Germline V gives CDR1 SGHRS, CDR2 YFSETQ. Trimming pared 2 bases from V and 5 bases from J, leaving 11 bases between. CDR3 size: 14 residues. Here the CDR3 reads CASSLRTMDNEQFF. DNA of the CDR3: TGCGCCAGCAGCTTAAGGACTATGGACAATGAGCAGTTCTTC.

This clonotype was observed at least ten times. J is TRBJ2-7 and V is TRBV5-1; 8 bases agree with TRBD1. This CDR3 contains 15 residues. V shed 4 bases and J 0 bases; nucleotides not matched to a gene: 6. Per the germline V gene, CDR1 is SGHRS and CDR2 is YFSETQ. The DNA for the CDR3 is TGCGCCAGCAGCACGACCGGGACAGGCTCCTACGAGCAGTACTTC. It yields the protein CASSTTGTGSYEQYF.

Many counts were recorded for this clonotype. The chain joins TRBV5-1 to TRBJ2-1; 13 bases match TRBD2. V dropped 3 bases and J dropped 7; count of bases not matched to a gene: 7. Germline V lookup: CDR1 SGHRS, CDR2 YFSETQ. The CDR3 totals 16 residues. CDR3 nucleotides: TGCGCCAGCAGCTCCAGGACTAGCGGGAGCTCAAATGAGCAGTTCTTC. Protein: CASSSRTSGSSNEQFF.

The V and J genes are TRBV7-2 and TRBJ2-3; D call uncertain. The CDR3 is 12 residues long. Trimming cost V 3 bases and J 4 bases, with 5 bases left between them. Germline V gene data show CDR1 as SGHTA and CDR2 as FQGNSA. CDR3 region: CASSFTADTQYF. The CDR3 DNA reads as TGTGCCAGCAGCTTCACAGCAGATACGCAGTATTTT.

This clonotype was counted many times. Written as DNA, the CDR3 is TGCAGTGCCCGTCACTTCGGACAGGGTGTGGCCGGGGAGCTGTTTTTT. Protein: CSARHFGQGVAGELFF. V is TRBV20-1 and J is TRBJ2-2, with 8 bases aligning to TRBD1. Germline trimming cut 6 bases from V and 6 bases from J; bases unmatched to any gene: 15. Germline V gene lookup returns CDR1 DFQATT and CDR2 SNEGSKA (reference sequence). This CDR3 has 16 amino acids.

This clonotype was recorded many times. The chain is built from TRBV4-2 and TRBJ2-6; weak D call: TRBD1 (6 bases). V gave up 0 bases and J gave up 2 bases, with 14 bases separating them. The CDR3 is 18 residues long. Germline values: CDR1 LGHNA, CDR2 YNFKEQ. CDR3 in amino acids: CASSQETVGATGANVLTF. CDR3 DNA sequence: TGTGCCAGCAGCCAAGAAACAGTGGGGGCGACTGGGGCCAACGTCCTGACTTTC.

This clonotype showed up many times. Compared with germline, one end of the junction differs, possibly owing to a read error. J is TRBJ2-1 and V is TRBV6-2 or TRBV6-3, with D unclear. The CDR3 totals 14 residues. The germline CDR1 and CDR2 sequences are MNHEY and SVGEGT. The CDR3 nucleotides are TGTGCCAGCAGTTACGCTGCCTCCAACAATGAGCAGTTCTTC. Translation: CASSYAASNNEQFF.

This clonotype was found many times. V is TRBV12-3 or TRBV12-4 and J is TRBJ2-3; D not resolved. Trimming removed 5 bases at V and 1 base at J, with 13 bases between. The CDR3 has 15 amino acids. CDR3 in DNA: TGTGCCAGCAGTCCTCCAACGACTGGCACAGATACGCAGTATTTT. The encoded protein is CASSPPTTGTDTQYF.

This clonotype appeared many times. The chain carries TRBV4-1 and TRBJ2-3, with 7 positions matching TRBD2. Germline V gives CDR1 MGHRA, CDR2 YSYEKL. CDR3 size: 14 residues. V shed 4 bases and J 6 bases; nucleotides not matched to a gene: 7. The CDR3, as DNA: TGCGCCAGCAGCCGCCTGGGGGGGATGGATACGCAGTATTTT. Protein sequence: CASSRLGGMDTQYF.

This clonotype was seen repeatedly, ten times or more. The gene calls are TRBV7-9 and TRBJ1-1; D call uncertain. V lost 1 base and J lost 7, with 7 bases in between. This CDR3 is 12 amino acids long. The germline V gene encodes CDR1 SEHNR and CDR2 FQNEAQ (reference sequence). The CDR3 nucleotides read TGTGCCAGCAGCTTAGAAAGGCTTGAAGCTTTCTTT. This encodes CASSLERLEAFF.

This clonotype was seen a few times. The V and J genes are TRBV6-1 and TRBJ1-2, with a possible D match to TRBD1 (5 bases). Deletions cut 5 bases from V and 4 bases from J, with 14 bases between. In germline, CDR1 is MNHNS, CDR2 SASEGT. The CDR3 consists of 14 residues. CDR3 nucleotides: TGTGCCAGCAGTATGGACATGGGCGGCTATGGCTACACCTTC. Protein: CASSMDMGGYGYTF.